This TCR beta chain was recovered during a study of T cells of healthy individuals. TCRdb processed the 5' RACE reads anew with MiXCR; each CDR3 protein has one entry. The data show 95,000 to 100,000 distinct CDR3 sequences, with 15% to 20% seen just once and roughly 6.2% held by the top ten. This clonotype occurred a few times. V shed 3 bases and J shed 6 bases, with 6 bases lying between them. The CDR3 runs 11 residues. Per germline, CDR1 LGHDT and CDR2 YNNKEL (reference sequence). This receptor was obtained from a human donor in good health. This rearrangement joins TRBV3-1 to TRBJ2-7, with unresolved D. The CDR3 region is CASSHTGEQYF. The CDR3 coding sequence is TGTGCCAGCAGCCATACCGGCGAGCAGTACTTC.